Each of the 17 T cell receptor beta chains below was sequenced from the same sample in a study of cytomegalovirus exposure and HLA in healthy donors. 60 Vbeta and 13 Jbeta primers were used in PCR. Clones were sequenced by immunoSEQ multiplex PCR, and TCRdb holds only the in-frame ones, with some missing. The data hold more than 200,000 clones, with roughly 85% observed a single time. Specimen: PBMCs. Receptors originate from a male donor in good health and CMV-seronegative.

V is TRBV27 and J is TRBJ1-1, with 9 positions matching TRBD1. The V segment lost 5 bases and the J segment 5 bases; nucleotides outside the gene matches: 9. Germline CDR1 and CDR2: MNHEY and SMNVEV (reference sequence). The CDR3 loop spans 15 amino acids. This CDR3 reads CASSLGTGSETEAFF. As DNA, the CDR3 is TGTGCCAGCAGTCTCGGGACAGGGTCGGAAACTGAAGCTTTCTTT.

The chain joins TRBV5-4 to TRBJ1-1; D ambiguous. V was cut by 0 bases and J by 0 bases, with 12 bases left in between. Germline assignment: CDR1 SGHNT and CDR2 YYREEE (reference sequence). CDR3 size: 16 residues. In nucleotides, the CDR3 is TGTGCCAGCAGCTTGGGGAGAAGCACCATGAACACTGAAGCTTTCTTT. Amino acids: CASSLGRSTMNTEAFF.

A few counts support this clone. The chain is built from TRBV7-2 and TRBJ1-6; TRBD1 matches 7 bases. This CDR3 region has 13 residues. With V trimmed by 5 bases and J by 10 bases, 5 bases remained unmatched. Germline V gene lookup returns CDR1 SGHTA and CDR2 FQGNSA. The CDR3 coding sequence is TGTGCCAGCAGCCTGGGACAGTCCTCACCCCTCCACTTT. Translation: CASSLGQSSPLHF.

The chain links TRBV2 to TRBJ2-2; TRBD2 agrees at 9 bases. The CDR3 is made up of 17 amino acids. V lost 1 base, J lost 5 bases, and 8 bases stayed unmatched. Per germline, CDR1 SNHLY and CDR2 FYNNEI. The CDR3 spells CASSEGGRGGWTGELFF. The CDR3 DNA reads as TGTGCCAGCAGTGAAGGAGGGCGGGGGGGCTGGACCGGGGAGCTGTTTTTT. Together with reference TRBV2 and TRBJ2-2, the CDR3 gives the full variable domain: EPEVTQTPSHQVTQMGQEVILRCVPISNHLYFYWYRQILGQKVEFLVSFYNNEISEKSEIFDDQFSVERPDGSNFTLKIRSTKLEDSAMYFCASSEGGRGGWTGELFFGEGSRLTVL.

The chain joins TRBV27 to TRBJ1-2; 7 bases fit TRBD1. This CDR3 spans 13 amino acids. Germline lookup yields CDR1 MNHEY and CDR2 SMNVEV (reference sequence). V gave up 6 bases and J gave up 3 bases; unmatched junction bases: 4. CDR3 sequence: CASSHRGHYGYTF. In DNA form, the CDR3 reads TGTGCCAGCAGCCACAGGGGACACTATGGCTACACCTTC.

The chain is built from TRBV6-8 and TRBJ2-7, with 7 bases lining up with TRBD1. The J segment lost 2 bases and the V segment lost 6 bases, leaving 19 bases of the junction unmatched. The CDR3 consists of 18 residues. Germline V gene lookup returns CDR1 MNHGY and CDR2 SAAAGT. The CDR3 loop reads CASRNPLNPRDRAYEQYF. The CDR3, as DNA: TGTGCCAGCAGAAATCCTCTGAACCCCCGGGACAGAGCCTACGAGCAGTACTTC.

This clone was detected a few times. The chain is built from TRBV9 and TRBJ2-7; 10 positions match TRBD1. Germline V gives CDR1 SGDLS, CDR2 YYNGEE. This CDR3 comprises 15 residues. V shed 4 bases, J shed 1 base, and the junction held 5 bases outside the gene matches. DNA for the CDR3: TGTGCCAGCAGCTCCGGACAGGGGGTATCCTACGAGCAGTACTTC. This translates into CASSSGQGVSYEQYF.

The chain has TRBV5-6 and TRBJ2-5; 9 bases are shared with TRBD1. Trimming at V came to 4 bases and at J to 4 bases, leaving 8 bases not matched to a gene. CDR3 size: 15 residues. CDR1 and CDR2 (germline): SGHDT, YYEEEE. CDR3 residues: CASSAPGQGSETQYF. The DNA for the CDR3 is TGTGCCAGCAGCGCGCCGGGACAGGGATCAGAGACCCAGTACTTC.

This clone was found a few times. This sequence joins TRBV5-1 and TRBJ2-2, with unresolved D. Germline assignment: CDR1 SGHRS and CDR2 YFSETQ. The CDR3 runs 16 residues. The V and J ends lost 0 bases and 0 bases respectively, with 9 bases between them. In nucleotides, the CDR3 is TGCGCCAGCAGCTTGGGCTCGAGTTCGAACACCGGGGAGCTGTTTTTT. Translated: CASSLGSSSNTGELFF.

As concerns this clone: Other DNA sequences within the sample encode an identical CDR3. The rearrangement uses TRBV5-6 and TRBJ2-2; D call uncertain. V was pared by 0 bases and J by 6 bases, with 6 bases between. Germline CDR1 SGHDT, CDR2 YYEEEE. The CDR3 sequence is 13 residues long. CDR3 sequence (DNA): TGTGCCAGCAGCTTGGGAGGTTCCGGGGAGCTGTTTTTT. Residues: CASSLGGSGELFF. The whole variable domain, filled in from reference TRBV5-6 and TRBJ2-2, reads DAGVTQSPTHLIKTRGQQVTLRCSPKSGHDTVSWYQQALGQGPQFIFQYYEEEERQRGNFPDRFSGHQFPNYSSELNVNALLLGDSALYLCASSLGGSGELFFGEGSRLTVL.

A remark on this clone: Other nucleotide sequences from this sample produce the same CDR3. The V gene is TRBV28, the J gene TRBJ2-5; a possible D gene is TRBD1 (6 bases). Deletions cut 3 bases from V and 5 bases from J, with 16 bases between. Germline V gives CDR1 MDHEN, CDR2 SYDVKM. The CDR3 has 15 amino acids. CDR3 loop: CASSLPRGGVETQYF. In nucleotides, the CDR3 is TGTGCCAGCAGTTTGCCCAGGGGTGGCGTGGAGACCCAGTACTTC. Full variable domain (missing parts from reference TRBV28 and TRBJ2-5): DVKVTQSSRYLVKRTGEKVFLECVQDMDHENMFWYRQDPGLGLRLIYFSYDVKMKEKGDIPEGYSVSREKKERFSLILESASTNQTSMYLCASSLPRGGVETQYFGPGTRLLVL.

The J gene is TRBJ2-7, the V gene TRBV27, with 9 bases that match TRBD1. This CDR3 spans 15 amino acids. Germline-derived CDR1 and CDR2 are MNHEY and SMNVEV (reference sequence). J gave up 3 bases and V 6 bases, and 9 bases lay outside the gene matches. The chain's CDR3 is CASSQDRGFLYEQYF. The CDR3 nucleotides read TGTGCCAGCAGCCAGGACAGGGGTTTTCTCTACGAGCAGTACTTC.

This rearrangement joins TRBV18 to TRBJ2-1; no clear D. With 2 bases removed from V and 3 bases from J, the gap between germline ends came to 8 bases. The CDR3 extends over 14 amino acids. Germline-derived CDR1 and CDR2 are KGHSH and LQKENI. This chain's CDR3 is CASSPESFYNEQFF. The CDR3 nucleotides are TGTGCCAGCTCACCAGAGAGTTTCTACAATGAGCAGTTCTTC.

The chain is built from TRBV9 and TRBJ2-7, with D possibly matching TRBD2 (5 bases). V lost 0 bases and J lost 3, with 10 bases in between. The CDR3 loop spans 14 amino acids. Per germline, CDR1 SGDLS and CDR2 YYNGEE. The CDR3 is CASSVGGLNYEQYF. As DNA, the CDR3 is TGTGCCAGCAGCGTAGGAGGGCTAAACTACGAGCAGTACTTC.

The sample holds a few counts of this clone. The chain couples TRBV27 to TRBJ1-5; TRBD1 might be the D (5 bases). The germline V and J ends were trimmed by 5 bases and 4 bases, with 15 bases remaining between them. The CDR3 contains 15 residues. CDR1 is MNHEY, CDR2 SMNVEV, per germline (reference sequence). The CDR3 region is CASSQRPAGNQPQHF. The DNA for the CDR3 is TGTGCCAGCAGTCAGCGCCCGGCAGGGAATCAGCCCCAGCATTTT.

The CDR3 DNA sequence: TGTGCCAGCAGCCCCCTCGGCACCGGGGAGCTGTTTTTT. This encodes CASSPLGTGELFF. This chain joins TRBV7-2 and TRBJ2-2; D remains unclear. Trimming took 5 bases from V and 4 from J, leaving 8 bases between them. In germline, CDR1 is SGHTA, CDR2 FQGNSA. The CDR3 runs to 13 residues.

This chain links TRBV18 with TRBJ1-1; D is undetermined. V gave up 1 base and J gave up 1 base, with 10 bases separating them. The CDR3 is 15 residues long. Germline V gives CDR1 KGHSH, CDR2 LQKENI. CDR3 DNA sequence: TGTGCCAGCTCACCACTCGGTGCGGGGAACACTGAAGCTTTCTTT. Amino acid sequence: CASSPLGAGNTEAFF.